This TCR beta chain was profiled in a study of shared clonotypes between healthy human individuals (dated by TCRdb to the early 2020s). Broadly, across the study: The cohort included a few men and a couple of women between 18 and 49 years of age. To estimate repertoire size and how much clonotype sharing occurs between individuals, the study deeply sequenced the blood TCR repertoires of 4 to 6 healthy adults. Each donor's leukapheresis produced roughly between roughly 0.85 and 10 billion PBMCs. Per donor, three plates each were used for CD4 naive and CD4 memory, two for CD8 naive, and one for CD8 memory. Different laboratories and diverse techniques were used to prepare libraries and sequence TCR repertoires, to increase sequencing depth and limit assay-specific biases. General findings and caveats noted by the study authors: Pairwise subsampling led to the expectation that sequencing depth would affect the degree of clonotype sharing among donors. Because the study included only a small number of donors, the genetic and exposure-history diversity represented was limited. About 5% of naive CD4, 3.5% of naive CD8, approximately 2% of memory CD4, and 0.35% to 0.5% of memory CD8 clonotypes were shared across four donors. Clonotypes shared by all four sorted-subset donors showed higher generation probabilities than non-shared clonotypes. Larger estimated clonotype richness was generally found for naive subsets than for memory subsets. Sampling was restricted to blood, and TCR repertoires in tissues likely differ from the TCR repertoires found in blood. Incomplete sequencing was indicated by rarefaction of sorted-subset datasets, despite the large sequencing depth.

Donors were healthy HIV-negative adults with no recently reported acute infections or vaccinations. All donors were Caucasian adults living in Nashville, Tennessee, USA. CD4+ T cells were enriched through magnetic negative selection, after which naive cells were positively selected on CD45RA and the remaining negative fraction served as the memory subset. Blood was obtained by leukapheresis, after which PBMCs were separated by Ficoll-Histopaque density gradient centrifugation and cryopreserved in liquid nitrogen vapor phase. Analytical flow cytometry was used to check the purity and quantity of each magnetically sorted T cell population. Genomic DNA was isolated from each sorted fraction and quantified by UV absorbance on a Nanodrop 2000c. TCR CDR3 regions were amplified from genomic DNA by multiplex PCR using the deep immunoSEQ assay. For each cell subset, the extracted genomic DNA was distributed evenly across all wells of several immunoSEQ 96-well plates, and each plate served as one replicate. Each replicate PCR for sorted subsets received around 200 ng genomic DNA, equal to roughly 33,000 T cell genomes. Purified libraries were quantified with a Qubit 3.0 fluorometer, sized on a Bioanalyzer 2100, and re-quantified with the KAPA Library Quantification kit. A separate single-read 150-cycle Illumina NextSeq 550 flow cell was used to sequence each immunoSEQ 96-well plate. In the source study's methods: The immunoSEQ output contained only junctional sequences without quality scores, so filtering could not match that applied to full-length reads. Sequences were annotated with PyIR, a Python wrapper for IgBLAST v1.9, and V/J genes and CDR3 were assigned using IMGT germline references. Reads were filtered out if the reads had weak V/J assignments (E-value above 1e-6), no CDR3, stop codons, out-of-frame junctions, or ambiguous translated residues. V3J clonotypes were defined by identical inferred V gene, J gene, and CDR3 amino acid sequence. The percentage overlap between two repertoires was calculated by dividing the number of shared unique clonotypes by the size of the smaller repertoire. Richness of each repertoire was evaluated using RTK rarefaction, the Chao1 estimator, and Recon v2.1 estimates of unobserved clonotypes. OLGA was used to compute generation probabilities for all TCRbeta clonotypes that the gDNA method yielded from four donors. TCRdb's version of the immuneACCESS table is confined to in-frame rearrangements and falls short of the full clone set. An unresolved V gene accounts for under half of the shortfall where checked; the remainder is of unknown origin. That table supplies the V and J calls and clone size; D and trimming were determined from the DNA. The table for this sample lists roughly 640,000 clones; around 67% of them were counted only once. The ten largest clones take up over 1.5% of the sample.

As encoded in the germline V gene (reference sequence), CDR1 is WNHNN while CDR2 is SYGVQD. Inclusive of the bounding cysteine and phenylalanine, the CDR3 is 14 residues long. Only the CDR3 DNA is retained, 42 bases long and in frame from the first base. After removal of 6 bases from V and 2 bases from J, the junction retains 5 bases not matched to a gene. Remarks on this clone: Its antigen target is currently unknown. Per-base qualities were not stored, and no clone one base away is much larger.

This sequence was found in a woman in her 30s in good health. Sequences were obtained from memory CD4+ T cells sorted from blood. The meaning of the sample's cell subset or site label: CD45RA-negative fraction. This chain is built from TRBV10-1 and TRBJ2-5, with 8 middle bases fitting TRBD1. At the DNA level, the sequence is TGCGCCAGCAGCTCAGGGGGCCGACAAGAGACCCAGTACTTC. Its protein product is CASSSGGRQETQYF.